The rows below give T cell receptor beta chains drawn from one sample of a study of identifying expanded T cells in peripheral blood. Clones were read by immunoSEQ multiplex PCR, and TCRdb kept only the in-frame ones, dropping some. The repertoire holds roughly 75,000 clones, with 90% as singletons. Material: blood. The receptors were gathered from a person aged 18 to 70 in good health. The CDR3 runs from the conserved cysteine through the conserved F or W. A D gene is named only where the DNA matches it firmly.

>TRBJ1-3|NA|TRBV2
CASSSGWGSGNTIYF
>TRBJ2-5|NA|TRBV10-3
CAIRVAPEETQYF
>TRBJ1-3|NA|TRBV4-2
CASSQGMGPDKDTIYF
>TRBJ1-5|NA|TRBV12-5
CASGQGSGNQPQHF
>TRBJ1-5|NA|TRBV18
CASSPNSGAASNQPQHF
>TRBJ1-5|NA|TRBV6-1
CASSAGRFSNQPQHF
>TRBJ2-1|NA|TRBV4-3
CASSHGLFRSYNEQFF
>TRBJ2-3|NA|TRBV5-6
CASSLAGVYVRDTQYF
>TRBJ2-7|TRBD2|TRBV7-2
CASSSNPGLPYEQYF
>TRBJ1-3|NA|TRBV5-1
CASSFLGPQSSGNTIYF
>TRBJ2-1|TRBD2|TRBV9
CASGRGGGRDNEQFF
>TRBJ1-5|NA|TRBV19
CASSIRPQLQNSNQPQHF
>TRBJ2-3|NA|TRBV5-4
CASSLTRHTDTQYF
>TRBJ2-2|NA|TRBV19
CASSTRGRLTSGELFF
>TRBJ1-2|TRBD1|TRBV18
CASTGQAANYGYTF
>TRBJ2-1|NA|TRBV5-4
CASSYDINEQFF
>TRBJ1-1|NA|TRBV27
CASTRPDPYMNTEAFF
>TRBJ1-5|NA|TRBV19
CASSSTPRDQPQHF
>TRBJ2-3|NA|TRBV28
CASSLFFGQGLVTDTQYF